This T cell receptor (beta chain) originates from a study of graft-versus-host responses after intestinal transplantation. Sequencing was performed with immunoSEQ multiplex PCR; in TCRdb, only in-frame clones are kept and a portion is missing. In the table there are roughly 98,000 clones, 85% to 95% of which are singletons. Germline CDR1 reads MGHRA; CDR2 reads YSYEKL. The CDR3 length is 15 residues. Trimming left V 0 bases short and J 4 bases short, with 13 bases between. In this sample, this clone turned up once. The antigen remains undetermined. The sample was unstimulated CD8+ T cells sorted from spleen or lymph node cells, taken before transplant. The rearrangement joins TRBV4-1 to TRBJ2-7; no definite D call. This receptor was obtained from a human donor who was the organ donor for an intestinal transplant. The CDR3 nucleotides read TGCGCCAGCAGCCAAGATTTTCCTTCTGAGTACGAGCAGTACTTC. As protein: CASSQDFPSEYEQYF.